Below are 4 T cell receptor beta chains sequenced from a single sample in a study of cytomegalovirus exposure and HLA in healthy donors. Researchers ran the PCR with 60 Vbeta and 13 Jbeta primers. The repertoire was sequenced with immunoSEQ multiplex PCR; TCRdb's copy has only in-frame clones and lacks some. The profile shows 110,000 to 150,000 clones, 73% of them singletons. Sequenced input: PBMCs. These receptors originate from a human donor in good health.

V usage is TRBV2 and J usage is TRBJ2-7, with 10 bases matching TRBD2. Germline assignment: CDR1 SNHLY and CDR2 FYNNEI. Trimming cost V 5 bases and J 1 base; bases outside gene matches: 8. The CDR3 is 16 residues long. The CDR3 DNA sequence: TGTGCCAGCAGTCCTCGGGCTAGCGGGAGTTCCTACGAGCAGTACTTC. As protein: CASSPRASGSSYEQYF.

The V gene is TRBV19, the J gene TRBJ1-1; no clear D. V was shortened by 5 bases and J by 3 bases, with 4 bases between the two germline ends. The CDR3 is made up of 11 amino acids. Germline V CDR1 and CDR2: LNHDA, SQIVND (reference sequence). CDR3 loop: CASSLHTEAFF. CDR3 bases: TGTGCCAGTAGTCTCCACACTGAAGCTTTCTTT.

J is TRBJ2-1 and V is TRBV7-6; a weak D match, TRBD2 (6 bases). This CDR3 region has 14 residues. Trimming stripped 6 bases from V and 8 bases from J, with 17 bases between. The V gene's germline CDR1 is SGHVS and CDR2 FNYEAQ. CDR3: CASSWGGWGDEQFF. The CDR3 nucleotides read TGTGCCAGCAGTTGGGGAGGCTGGGGGGATGAGCAGTTCTTC.

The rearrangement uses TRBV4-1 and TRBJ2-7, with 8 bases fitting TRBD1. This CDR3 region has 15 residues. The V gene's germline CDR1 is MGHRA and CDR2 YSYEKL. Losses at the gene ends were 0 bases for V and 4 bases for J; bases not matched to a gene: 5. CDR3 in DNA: TGCGCCAGCAGCCAAGAGCAGGGGGCGTCATACGAGCAGTACTTC. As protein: CASSQEQGASYEQYF.